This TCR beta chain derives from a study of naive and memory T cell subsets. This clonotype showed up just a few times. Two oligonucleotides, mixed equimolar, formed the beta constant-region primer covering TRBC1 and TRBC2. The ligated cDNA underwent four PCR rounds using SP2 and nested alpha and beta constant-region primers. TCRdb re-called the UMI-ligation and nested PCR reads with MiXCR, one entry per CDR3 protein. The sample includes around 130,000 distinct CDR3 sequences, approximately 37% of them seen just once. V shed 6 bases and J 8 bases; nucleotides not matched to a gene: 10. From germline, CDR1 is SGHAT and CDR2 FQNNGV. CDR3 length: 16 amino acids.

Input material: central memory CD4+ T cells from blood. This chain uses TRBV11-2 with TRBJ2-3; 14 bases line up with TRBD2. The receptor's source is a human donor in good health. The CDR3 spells CASSFTGTSGSGTQYF. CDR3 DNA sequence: TGTGCCAGCAGTTTCACCGGGACTAGCGGGAGTGGTACGCAGTATTTT.